These 26 T cell receptor beta chains were sequenced from one sample in a study of blood T cell repertoires in COVID-19. Produced via immunoSEQ multiplex PCR; TCRdb's table is partial and in-frame only. Of 360,000 or so clones listed, around 87% are singletons. Sequences were obtained from peripheral blood. These receptors were taken from a man between 18 and 35 years old with active or convalescent COVID-19.

J is TRBJ2-6 and V is TRBV24-1, with 8 nucleotides matching TRBD1. Germline V gives CDR1 KGHDR, CDR2 SFDVKD. Trimming removed 4 bases from V and 1 base from J; junction bases left unmatched: 8. This CDR3 has 18 amino acids. DNA for the CDR3: TGTGCCACCAGTGACAGGGGGCCGCTCAAGTCTGGGGCCAACGTCCTGACTTTC. Translation: CATSDRGPLKSGANVLTF.

The CDR3 DNA follows: TGTGCCAGCAGAGGGACTAGCGCCCATGAGCAGTTCTTC. Translation gives CASRGTSAHEQFF. V is TRBV9 and J is TRBJ2-1; the match to TRBD2 covers 10 bases. V trimming: 5 bases; J trimming: 8 bases; junction bases outside the gene matches: 4. Germline lookup yields CDR1 SGDLS and CDR2 YYNGEE. CDR3 length: 13 amino acids.

This clone turned up a few times. Other DNA sequences from this sample encode an identical CDR3 as well. This chain connects TRBV28 to TRBJ1-4, with D maybe TRBD1 (5 bases). The CDR3 runs to 15 residues. In germline, CDR1 is MDHEN, CDR2 SYDVKM. The ends were cut back, 6 bases at V and 2 bases at J, with 13 bases in the middle. DNA for the CDR3: TGTGCCAGCAGCCTAGGAGGGGCTACTAATGAAAAACTGTTTTTT. The encoded protein is CASSLGGATNEKLFF. The whole variable domain, filled in from reference TRBV28 and TRBJ1-4, reads DVKVTQSSRYLVKRTGEKVFLECVQDMDHENMFWYRQDPGLGLRLIYFSYDVKMKEKGDIPEGYSVSREKKERFSLILESASTNQTSMYLCASSLGGATNEKLFFGSGTQLSVL.

V usage is TRBV4-3 and J usage is TRBJ2-7; no clear D. Germline V gene lookup returns CDR1 LGHNA and CDR2 YSLEER. This CDR3 is 14 amino acids long. The V end was cut by 1 base, the J end by 3 bases, with 10 bases between. The DNA for the CDR3 is TGCGCCAGCAGCCAAGTTCACACCCTCTACGAGCAGTACTTC. Translated: CASSQVHTLYEQYF.

The chain uses TRBV9 and TRBJ1-2; 7 bases agree with TRBD1. The trim removed 0 bases at V and 5 bases at J, leaving 10 bases unmatched. The length of the CDR3 is 16 residues. CDR1 is SGDLS and CDR2 is YYNGEE in the germline V gene. This chain's CDR3 is CASSVATGPRGYGYTF. The CDR3 nucleotides are TGTGCCAGCAGCGTAGCTACCGGGCCCAGGGGGTATGGCTACACCTTC.

The chain recombines TRBV4-2 with TRBJ1-5; tentative D call: TRBD1 (6 bases). V dropped 1 base and J dropped 5 bases, with 12 bases sitting between them. The CDR3 covers 15 residues. The germline V gene has CDR1 LGHNA and CDR2 YNFKEQ. The DNA of the CDR3 is TGTGCCAGCAGCCAAGGGACCAGGGGAGATCAGCCCCAGCATTTT. As protein: CASSQGTRGDQPQHF.

The CDR3 DNA reads as TGTGCCAGCAGCTTAATTGGTGTGGGGGCCTATGAGCAGTTCTTC. This codes for CASSLIGVGAYEQFF. This chain uses TRBV7-3 with TRBJ2-1; D is possibly TRBD1 (6 bases). The CDR3 has 15 residues. The ends were cut back, 1 base at V and 8 bases at J, with 15 bases in the middle. CDR1 and CDR2 from the germline V gene are SGHTA and FQGTGA.

Worth noting for this clone: A read error may be the cause here, since a much bigger clone is one base away. The CDR3: CASSSQGYEQYF. The CDR3 coding sequence is TGTGCCAGCAGTTCCCAGGGCTACGAGCAGTACTTC. V is TRBV5-4 and J is TRBJ2-7, with a tentative D call TRBD1 (5 bases). CDR1 and CDR2 from the germline V gene are SGHNT and YYREEE (reference sequence). The CDR3 has 12 amino acids. The V end lost 5 bases, the J end lost 3 bases, and 9 bases lay between the germline ends. Supplemented by reference TRBV5-4 and TRBJ2-7, the full variable domain reads ETGVTQSPTHLIKTRGQQVTLRCSSQSGHNTVSWYQQALGQGPQFIFQYYREEENGRGNFPPRFSGLQFPNYSSELNVNALELDDSALYLCASSSQGYEQYFGPGTRLTVT.

V and J are TRBV5-6 and TRBJ2-7; 7 nucleotides align to TRBD1. J gave up 4 bases and V 4 bases, and 14 bases lay outside the gene matches. CDR1 and CDR2 (germline): SGHDT, YYEEEE. CDR3 length equals 16 residues. The CDR3 reads CASSPLVRDSFYEQYF. The CDR3 DNA reads TGTGCCAGCAGCCCTCTGGTCAGGGACAGCTTTTACGAGCAGTACTTC.

This chain connects TRBV18 to TRBJ1-1; possible D gene TRBD1, 5 bases. Trimming shortened V by 2 bases and J by 2 bases, and 15 bases separated the two germline ends. The CDR3 sequence is 16 residues long. CDR1 is KGHSH and CDR2 is LQKENI in the germline V gene. In DNA, the CDR3 is TGTGCCAGCTCACCAAATCCGCAGGGATCCAACACTGAAGCTTTCTTT. This sequence encodes CASSPNPQGSNTEAFF.

This chain joins TRBV20-1 and TRBJ2-7, with TRBD1 matching over 8 bases. Trimming removed 3 bases from V and 6 bases from J; junction bases left unmatched: 10. Germline CDR1 and CDR2: DFQATT and SNEGSKA (reference sequence). The CDR3 extends over 14 amino acids. The CDR3 sequence: CSASLRQGALEQYF. CDR3 DNA sequence: TGCAGTGCTAGTTTGCGGCAGGGGGCTCTCGAGCAGTACTTC.

The V call is TRBV11-2, the J call TRBJ2-7, with 8 bases lining up with TRBD2. The CDR3 runs 15 residues. With V trimmed by 4 bases and J by 4 bases, 9 bases remained unmatched. The germline V gene has CDR1 SGHAT and CDR2 FQNNGV. The CDR3 region has the DNA TGTGCCAGCAGCTCGTCTCTGGCGGGGGGATACGAGCAGTACTTC. Protein: CASSSSLAGGYEQYF.

V and J are TRBV6-5 and TRBJ2-3; 10 bases are a match to TRBD2. With 8 bases clipped from V and 2 bases from J, the junction kept 1 base outside the gene matches. From germline, CDR1 is MNHEY and CDR2 SVGAGI. The length of the CDR3 is 13 residues. The CDR3 nucleotides read TGTGCCAGCGGGACTAGCGACACAGATACGCAGTATTTT. This sequence encodes CASGTSDTDTQYF.

This clone was seen a few times. The genes are TRBV7-2 and TRBJ1-5, with D unresolved. Trimming stripped 1 base from V and 0 bases from J, with 7 bases between. The CDR3 is made up of 15 amino acids. Germline assignment: CDR1 SGHTA and CDR2 FQGNSA. The CDR3 coding sequence is TGTGCCAGCAGCTTAGACGGTCTTAGCAATCAGCCCCAGCATTTT. The encoded protein is CASSLDGLSNQPQHF. The variable domain in full, completed from reference TRBV7-2 and TRBJ1-5, reads GAGVSQSPSNKVTEKGKDVELRCDPISGHTALYWYRQSLGQGLEFLIYFQGNSAPDKSGLPSDRFSAERTGGSVSTLTIQRTQQEDSAVYLCASSLDGLSNQPQHFGDGTRLSIL.

The CDR3 DNA sequence: TGCGCCAGCAGCCAAGATCCTTTTGACAATGAGCAGTTCTTC. It encodes CASSQDPFDNEQFF. The J gene is TRBJ2-1, the V gene TRBV4-3; D is unresolved. V was clipped by 0 bases and J by 5 bases, with 8 bases between them. The length of the CDR3 is 14 residues. The germline V gene encodes CDR1 LGHNA and CDR2 YSLEER.

The V and J genes are TRBV5-5 and TRBJ2-1; a weak D match, TRBD1 (6 bases). Between the trimmed V and J ends, which lost 2 bases and 7 bases, there was a span of 16 bases. The CDR3 spans 15 residues. CDR1 SGHKS and CDR2 YYEKEE come from the germline V gene (reference sequence). The CDR3 here is CASSFVTTGFNEQFF. In DNA, the CDR3 is TGTGCCAGCAGCTTCGTGACGACAGGTTTTAATGAGCAGTTCTTC.

This chain connects TRBV21-1 to TRBJ2-7; TRBD2, the table's D call, lacks a check against the DNA. TRBV21-1 is labeled a pseudogene. CDR3 length: 17 residues. Here the CDR3 reads CASSTHHGQRDDYEQYF. CDR3 bases: TGTGCCAGCAGCACCCACCACGGCCAGCGGGACGACTACGAGCAGTACTTC.

The chain carries TRBV27 and TRBJ2-1; 10 nucleotides match TRBD1. This CDR3 has 15 residues. Germline V gives CDR1 MNHEY, CDR2 SMNVEV (reference sequence). The J segment lost 9 bases and the V segment lost 4 bases, leaving 9 bases of the junction unmatched. This CDR3 is CASSSTGQGIGEQFF. The CDR3 DNA reads TGTGCCAGCAGTTCGACGGGACAGGGGATCGGTGAGCAGTTCTTC.

The rearrangement links TRBV4-3 to TRBJ2-3, with 8 bases that match TRBD2. The CDR3 covers 18 residues. The junction had 8 bases not matched to a gene; V was cut back by 0 bases and J by 0 bases. Germline CDR1 and CDR2: LGHNA and YSLEER. CDR3 nucleotide sequence: TGCGCCAGCAGCCAAGATTGGTCGCGGGGGGTAAGCACAGATACGCAGTATTTT. It specifies CASSQDWSRGVSTDTQYF.

V and J are TRBV12-3 or TRBV12-4 and TRBJ1-1; the D is unclear. Trimming took off 5 bases at V and 6 bases at J, with 13 bases between the two ends. The CDR3 contains 13 residues. The CDR3 reads CASSLGVRAEAFF. CDR3 sequence (DNA): TGTGCCAGCAGTCTCGGGGTTAGGGCTGAAGCTTTCTTT.

The CDR3 nucleotides read TGTGCCAGGACAGGGCTTAATTCACCCCTCCACTTT. It translates to CARTGLNSPLHF. The V gene is TRBV6-5, the J gene TRBJ1-6; TRBD1 aligns across 7 bases. The length of the CDR3 is 12 residues. Germline lookup yields CDR1 MNHEY and CDR2 SVGAGI. V lost 9 bases and J lost 6; bases outside the gene matches: 2.

The chain uses TRBV29-1 and TRBJ1-2; a weak D match, TRBD1 (5 bases). In germline, CDR1 is SQVTM, CDR2 ANQGSEA. The V gene lost 1 base and the J gene lost 5 bases, with 11 bases spanning the gap. The CDR3 is 13 residues long. CDR3 DNA sequence: TGCAGCGTTGAAGGGTCAGGGTCGTATGGCTACACCTTC. Residues: CSVEGSGSYGYTF. The whole variable domain, remainder taken from reference TRBV29-1 and TRBJ1-2, is SAVISQKPSRDICQRGTSLTIQCQVDSQVTMMFWYRQQPGQSLTLIATANQGSEATYESGFVIDKFPISRPNLTFSTLTVSNMSPEDSSIYLCSVEGSGSYGYTFGSGTRLTVV.

In nucleotides, the CDR3 is TGTGCCAGCAGTCTGGGGCAGTCCTACGAGCAGTACTTC. This sequence encodes CASSLGQSYEQYF. J is TRBJ2-7 and V is TRBV11-3, with TRBD1 as a possible D gene (5 bases). The length of the CDR3 is 13 residues. Germline V gene sequence: CDR1 SGHNT, CDR2 YENEEA. V lost 6 bases, J lost 1 base, and 10 bases lay in between. The whole variable domain, remainder taken from reference TRBV11-3 and TRBJ2-7, is EAGVVQSPRYKIIEKKQPVAFWCNPISGHNTLYWYLQNLGQGPELLIRYENEEAVDDSQLPKDRFSAERLKGVDSTLKIQPAELGDSAVYLCASSLGQSYEQYFGPGTRLTVT.

The CDR3 protein is CASSQGIGTLIAEQYF. The CDR3 nucleotides are TGCGCCAGCAGCCAAGGGATCGGGACTTTGATCGCCGAGCAGTACTTC. V usage is TRBV4-3 and J usage is TRBJ2-7; tentatively, D is TRBD2 (6 bases). V was pared by 1 base and J by 6 bases, with 19 bases between. The germline V gene encodes CDR1 LGHNA and CDR2 YSLEER. This CDR3 has 16 amino acids.

For this clone: Mismatch with germline at one junction end may stem from a read error. This rearrangement joins TRBV7-9 to TRBJ1-5; 9 nucleotides match TRBD1. This CDR3 has 16 residues. Germline V CDR1 and CDR2: SEHNR, FQNEAQ (reference sequence). The CDR3: CASSLVDRDREVPHHF. The CDR3 nucleotides read TGTGCCAGCAGCTTAGTAGACCGGGACAGGGAGGTGCCCCATCATTTT.

The rearrangement uses TRBV6-5 and TRBJ1-2; 8 bases match TRBD1. This CDR3 is built from 13 residues. V lost 7 bases and J lost 5; bases outside the gene matches: 6. Looked up from germline, CDR1 is MNHEY and CDR2 is SVGAGI. CDR3 amino acids: CASTPTGEYGYTF. CDR3 DNA sequence: TGTGCCAGCACCCCGACAGGGGAGTATGGCTACACCTTC.